The 16 T cell receptor beta chains presented below share a single source sample, sequenced in a study of shared clonotypes between healthy human individuals. Profiled with immunoSEQ multiplex PCR; TCRdb holds only in-frame clones, not every one. This table has roughly 700,000 clones, approximately 74% appearing once. Sequenced input: memory CD4+ T cells sorted from blood. Regarding subset: CD45RA-negative fraction. The receptors stem from a woman between 25 and 40 years old in good health.

The chain recombines TRBV7-3 with TRBJ2-6; 8 nucleotides align to TRBD2. V gave up 4 bases and J gave up 2 bases; unmatched junction bases: 10. The CDR3 runs to 18 residues. Germline V lookup: CDR1 SGHTA, CDR2 FQGTGA. The CDR3 here is CASSSLGTRETGANVLTF. The CDR3 nucleotides are TGTGCCAGCAGCTCGTTGGGGACTAGGGAAACTGGGGCCAACGTCCTGACTTTC.

Comments on this clone: Other DNA sequences in this sample translate to the same CDR3. The chain is built from TRBV28 and TRBJ2-7; D may match TRBD1 or TRBD2 (6 bases each). CDR1 MDHEN and CDR2 SYDVKM come from the germline V gene. V dropped 6 bases and J dropped 0 bases, with 9 bases sitting between them. The CDR3 is 13 amino acids. The CDR3 DNA reads as TGTGCCAGCAGGGGGGGCGGCTCCTACGAGCAGTACTTC. It specifies CASRGGGSYEQYF.

The chain couples TRBV5-1 to TRBJ2-1; tentatively, D is TRBD2 (5 bases). Germline V gene sequence: CDR1 SGHRS, CDR2 YFSETQ. The CDR3 is 16 amino acids. V was shortened by 3 bases and J by 2 bases, with 15 bases between the two germline ends. CDR3 amino acids: CASSYGGGITYNEQFF. In nucleotides, the CDR3 is TGCGCCAGCAGCTATGGAGGTGGGATCACCTACAATGAGCAGTTCTTC.

This sequence joins TRBV7-2 and TRBJ2-7; D perhaps matches TRBD2 (6 bases). Trimming stripped 2 bases from V and 3 bases from J, with 14 bases between. This CDR3 has 15 residues. The V gene's germline CDR1 is SGHTA and CDR2 FQGNSA. The CDR3 loop is CASSLQSGVIYEQYF. DNA of the CDR3: TGTGCCAGCAGCTTACAGTCGGGAGTAATCTACGAGCAGTACTTC.

J is TRBJ2-3 and V is TRBV5-1; 10 bases are shared with TRBD2. Germline trimming cut 2 bases from V and 5 bases from J; bases unmatched to any gene: 2. The CDR3 is made up of 14 amino acids. Germline assignment: CDR1 SGHRS and CDR2 YFSETQ. The CDR3 sequence: CASSLSGRVDTQYF. CDR3 sequence (DNA): TGCGCCAGCAGCTTAAGCGGGAGGGTAGATACGCAGTATTTT.

This clone was observed a handful of times. V gene TRBV9 combines with J gene TRBJ2-3, with TRBD2 matching over 7 bases. There are 15 residues in the CDR3. V lost 0 bases and J lost 4; bases outside the gene matches: 5. CDR1 is SGDLS, CDR2 YYNGEE, per germline. CDR3 nucleotides: TGTGCCAGCAGCGTAGGTCTAGCGGAGGCAGATACGCAGTATTTT. As protein: CASSVGLAEADTQYF.

This clone was counted ten times or more. The CDR3 coding sequence is TGCGCCTCCAATTCGGGGATTGAGCAGTATTTT. Amino acids: CASNSGIEQYF. The chain carries TRBV5-1 and TRBJ2-3; TRBD2 is a possible D gene (5 bases). The length of the CDR3 is 11 residues. Germline loops: CDR1 SGHRS, CDR2 YFSETQ. The germline V and J ends were trimmed by 10 bases and 11 bases, with 17 bases remaining between them.

Here the CDR3 DNA reads TGTGCCAGCAGAACCGGGACAGGGAATAACGAGCAGTACTTC. Protein product: CASRTGTGNNEQYF. The chain employs TRBV2 and TRBJ2-7; 9 nucleotides match TRBD1. The CDR3 is 14 residues long. V was pared by 6 bases and J by 5 bases, with 8 bases of the junction left unmatched. Per germline, CDR1 SNHLY and CDR2 FYNNEI.

This sequence joins TRBV5-6 and TRBJ2-7; D might be TRBD1 (6 bases). The germline V gene has CDR1 SGHDT and CDR2 YYEEEE. V was shortened by 3 bases and J by 2 bases, with 24 bases between the two germline ends. The length of the CDR3 is 18 residues. The CDR3 DNA reads as TGTGCCAGCAGCTCTCCATCAGGGAGTTATCAGGGGCCCTACGAGCAGTACTTC. It yields the protein CASSSPSGSYQGPYEQYF. The variable domain in full, with the rest retrieved from reference TRBV5-6 and TRBJ2-7, is DAGVTQSPTHLIKTRGQQVTLRCSPKSGHDTVSWYQQALGQGPQFIFQYYEEEERQRGNFPDRFSGHQFPNYSSELNVNALLLGDSALYLCASSSPSGSYQGPYEQYFGPGTRLTVT.

This clone turned up a few times. This same CDR3 is encoded by further DNA sequences in the sample. V and J are TRBV5-1 and TRBJ2-1; 11 bases line up with TRBD1. Looked up from germline, CDR1 is SGHRS and CDR2 is YFSETQ. V lost 0 bases, J lost 8 bases, and 1 base stayed unmatched. The CDR3 runs 14 residues. In nucleotides, the CDR3 is TGCGCCAGCAGCTTGGGGACAGGGGGCGATGAGCAGTTCTTC. This gives the protein CASSLGTGGDEQFF.

In its sample, this clone was seen many times. The J gene is TRBJ1-1, the V gene TRBV6-4; tentative D call: TRBD1 (5 bases). Germline V gene lookup returns CDR1 MRHNA and CDR2 SNTAGT. This CDR3 is built from 13 residues. Trimming removed 4 bases at V and 9 bases at J, with 15 bases between. The CDR3 nucleotides are TGTGCCAGCAGTGGACAGCCAGGCGCCAAAGCTTTCTTT. This sequence encodes CASSGQPGAKAFF.

With respect to this clone: The same CDR3 also results from other DNA sequences found in this sample. The J gene is TRBJ1-2, the V gene TRBV5-1, with D perhaps TRBD1 (6 bases). Germline-derived CDR1 and CDR2 are SGHRS and YFSETQ. V was pared by 3 bases and J by 5 bases, with 11 bases between. CDR3 size: 13 residues. In DNA form, the CDR3 reads TGCGCCAGCAGCTCAGGGGAGAGGTATGGCTACACCTTC. Its protein is CASSSGERYGYTF. The full variable domain, with the rest looked up from reference TRBV5-1 and TRBJ1-2, is KAGVTQTPRYLIKTRGQQVTLSCSPISGHRSVSWYQQTPGQGLQFLFEYFSETQRNKGNFPGRFSGRQFSNSRSEMNVSTLELGDSALYLCASSSGERYGYTFGSGTRLTVV.

The CDR3 sequence is CAIRDIAGGTYEQYF. The CDR3 region has the DNA TGTGCCATCAGGGATATAGCGGGAGGGACGTACGAGCAGTACTTC. The genes are TRBV10-3 and TRBJ2-7, with 11 bases that match TRBD2. With 6 bases clipped from V and 4 bases from J, the junction kept 8 bases outside the gene matches. The germline V gene has CDR1 ENHRY and CDR2 SYGVKD. This CDR3 has 15 residues.

This clone appeared a few times. The genes are TRBV28 and TRBJ1-4; weak D call: TRBD1 (5 bases). CDR1 is MDHEN and CDR2 is SYDVKM in the germline V gene. V was trimmed by 6 bases and J by 1 base, leaving 9 bases between them. The length of the CDR3 is 14 residues. This CDR3 is CASRRQQTNEKLFF. The CDR3 nucleotides are TGTGCCAGCAGAAGACAGCAAACTAATGAAAAACTGTTTTTT. Full variable domain (missing parts from reference TRBV28 and TRBJ1-4): DVKVTQSSRYLVKRTGEKVFLECVQDMDHENMFWYRQDPGLGLRLIYFSYDVKMKEKGDIPEGYSVSREKKERFSLILESASTNQTSMYLCASRRQQTNEKLFFGSGTQLSVL.

The chain carries TRBV2 and TRBJ1-4; no clear D. Germline V gene data show CDR1 as SNHLY and CDR2 as FYNNEI. Trimming removed 8 bases from V and 6 bases from J, with 10 bases in between. The CDR3 covers 12 residues. The DNA of the CDR3 is TGTGCCAGCCTACGGGAGGATGAAAAACTGTTTTTT. It yields the protein CASLREDEKLFF.

The chain uses TRBV7-3 and TRBJ2-1; D remains unclear. The CDR3 is 14 amino acids. The ends were cut back, 1 base at V and 9 bases at J, with 13 bases in the middle. The germline V gene encodes CDR1 SGHTA and CDR2 FQGTGA. In DNA form, the CDR3 reads TGTGCCAGCAGCTTAAGTAGGGAATCCCTTGAGCAGTTCTTC. Its protein is CASSLSRESLEQFF.